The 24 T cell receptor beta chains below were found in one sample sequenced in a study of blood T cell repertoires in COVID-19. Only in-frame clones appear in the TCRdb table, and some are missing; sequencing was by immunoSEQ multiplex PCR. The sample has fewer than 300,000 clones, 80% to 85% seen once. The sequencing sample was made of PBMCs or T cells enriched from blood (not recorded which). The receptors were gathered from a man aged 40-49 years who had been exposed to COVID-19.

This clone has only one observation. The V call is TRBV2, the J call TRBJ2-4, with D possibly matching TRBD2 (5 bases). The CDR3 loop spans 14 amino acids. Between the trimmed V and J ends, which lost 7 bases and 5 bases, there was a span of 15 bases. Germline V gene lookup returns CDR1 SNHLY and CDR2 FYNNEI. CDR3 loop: CASKAWSGENIQYF. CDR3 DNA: TGTGCCAGCAAAGCTTGGAGCGGTGAAAACATTCAGTACTTC. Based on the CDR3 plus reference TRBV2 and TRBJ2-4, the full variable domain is EPEVTQTPSHQVTQMGQEVILRCVPISNHLYFYWYRQILGQKVEFLVSFYNNEISEKSEIFDDQFSVERPDGSNFTLKIRSTKLEDSAMYFCASKAWSGENIQYFGAGTRLSVL.

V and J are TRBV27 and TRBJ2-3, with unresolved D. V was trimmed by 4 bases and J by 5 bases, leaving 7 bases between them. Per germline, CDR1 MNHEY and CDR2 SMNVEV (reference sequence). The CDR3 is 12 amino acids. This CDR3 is CASSYSGDTQYF. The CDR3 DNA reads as TGTGCCAGCAGTTATTCCGGAGATACGCAGTATTTT.

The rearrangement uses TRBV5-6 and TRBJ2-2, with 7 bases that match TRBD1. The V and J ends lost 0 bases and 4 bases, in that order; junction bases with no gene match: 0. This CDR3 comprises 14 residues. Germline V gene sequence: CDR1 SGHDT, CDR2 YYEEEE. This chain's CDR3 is CASSLGDSTGELFF. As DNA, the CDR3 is TGTGCCAGCAGCTTGGGGGACAGCACCGGGGAGCTGTTTTTT. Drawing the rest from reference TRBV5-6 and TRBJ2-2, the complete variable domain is DAGVTQSPTHLIKTRGQQVTLRCSPKSGHDTVSWYQQALGQGPQFIFQYYEEEERQRGNFPDRFSGHQFPNYSSELNVNALLLGDSALYLCASSLGDSTGELFFGEGSRLTVL.

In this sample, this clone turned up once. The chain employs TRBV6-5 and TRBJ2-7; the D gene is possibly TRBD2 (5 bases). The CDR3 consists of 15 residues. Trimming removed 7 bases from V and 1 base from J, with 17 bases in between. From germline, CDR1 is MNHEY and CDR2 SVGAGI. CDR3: CASMVVGGSSYEQYF. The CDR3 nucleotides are TGTGCCAGCATGGTGGTAGGAGGTTCATCCTACGAGCAGTACTTC.

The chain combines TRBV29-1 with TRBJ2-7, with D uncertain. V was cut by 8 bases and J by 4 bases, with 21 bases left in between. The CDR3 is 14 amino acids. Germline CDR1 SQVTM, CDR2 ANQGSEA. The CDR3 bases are TGCAGCTTTGCGTGGGCAGAAGGTGGGTACGAGCAGTACTTC. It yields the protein CSFAWAEGGYEQYF.

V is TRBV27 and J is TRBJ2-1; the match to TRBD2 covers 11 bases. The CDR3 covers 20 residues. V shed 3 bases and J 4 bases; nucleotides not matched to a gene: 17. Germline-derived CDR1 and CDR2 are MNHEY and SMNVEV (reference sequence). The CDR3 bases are TGTGCCAGCAGTTTCCGCAGACTAGCGGGATCGTACTCCCATTACAATGAGCAGTTCTTC. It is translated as CASSFRRLAGSYSHYNEQFF.

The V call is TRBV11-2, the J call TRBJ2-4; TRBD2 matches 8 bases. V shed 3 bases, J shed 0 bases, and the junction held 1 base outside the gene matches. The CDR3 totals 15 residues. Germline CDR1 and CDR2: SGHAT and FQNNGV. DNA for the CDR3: TGTGCCAGCAGCTTCGGGGGGGTAGCCAAAAACATTCAGTACTTC. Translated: CASSFGGVAKNIQYF.

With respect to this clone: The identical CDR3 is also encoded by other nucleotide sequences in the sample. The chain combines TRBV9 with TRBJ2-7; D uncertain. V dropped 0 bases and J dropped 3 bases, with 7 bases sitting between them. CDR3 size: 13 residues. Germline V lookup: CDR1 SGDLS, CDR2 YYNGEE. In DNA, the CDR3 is TGTGCCAGCAGCGTAGGGAGTAGCTACGAGCAGTACTTC. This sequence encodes CASSVGSSYEQYF.

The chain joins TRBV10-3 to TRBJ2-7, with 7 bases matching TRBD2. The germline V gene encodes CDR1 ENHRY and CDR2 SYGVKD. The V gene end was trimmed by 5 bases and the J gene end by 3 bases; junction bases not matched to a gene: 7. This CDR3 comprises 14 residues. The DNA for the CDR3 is TGTGCCATCAGTCTCCAGGGAGGGAGCTACGAGCAGTACTTC. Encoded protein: CAISLQGGSYEQYF.

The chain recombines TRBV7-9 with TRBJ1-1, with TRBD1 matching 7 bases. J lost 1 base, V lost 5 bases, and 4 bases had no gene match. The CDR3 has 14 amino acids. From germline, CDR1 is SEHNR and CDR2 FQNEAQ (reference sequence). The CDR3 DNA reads TGTGCCAGCAGCCCGGGACAGAAGAACACTGAAGCTTTCTTT. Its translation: CASSPGQKNTEAFF. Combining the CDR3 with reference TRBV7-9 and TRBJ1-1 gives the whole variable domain DTGVSQNPRHKITKRGQNVTFRCDPISEHNRLYWYRQTLGQGPEFLTYFQNEAQLEKSRLLSDRFSAERPKGSFSTLEIQRTEQGDSAMYLCASSPGQKNTEAFFGQGTRLTVV.

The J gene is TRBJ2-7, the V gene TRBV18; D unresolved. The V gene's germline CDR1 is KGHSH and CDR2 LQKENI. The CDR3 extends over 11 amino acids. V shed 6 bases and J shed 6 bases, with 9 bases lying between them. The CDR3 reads CASSTRGEQYF. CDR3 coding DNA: TGTGCCAGCTCTACCCGAGGCGAGCAGTACTTC.

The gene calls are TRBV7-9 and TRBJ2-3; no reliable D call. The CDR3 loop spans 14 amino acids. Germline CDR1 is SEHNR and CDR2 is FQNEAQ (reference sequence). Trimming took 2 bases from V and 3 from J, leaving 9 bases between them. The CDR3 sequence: CASSLSVSTDTQYF. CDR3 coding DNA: TGTGCCAGCAGCTTAAGCGTCTCGACAGATACGCAGTATTTT.

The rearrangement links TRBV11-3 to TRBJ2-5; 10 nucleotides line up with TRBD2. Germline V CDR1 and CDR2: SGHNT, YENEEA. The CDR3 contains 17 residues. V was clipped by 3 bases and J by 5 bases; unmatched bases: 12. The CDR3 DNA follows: TGTGCCAGCAGCTTCGGTGCCATAGCGGGAGGATCTGAGACCCAGTACTTC. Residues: CASSFGAIAGGSETQYF.

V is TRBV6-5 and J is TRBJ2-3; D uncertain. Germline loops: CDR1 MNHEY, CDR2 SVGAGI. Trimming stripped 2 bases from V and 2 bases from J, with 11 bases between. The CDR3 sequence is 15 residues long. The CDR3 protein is CASSYRQALTDTQYF. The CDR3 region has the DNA TGTGCCAGCAGTTACCGACAAGCCCTCACAGATACGCAGTATTTT.

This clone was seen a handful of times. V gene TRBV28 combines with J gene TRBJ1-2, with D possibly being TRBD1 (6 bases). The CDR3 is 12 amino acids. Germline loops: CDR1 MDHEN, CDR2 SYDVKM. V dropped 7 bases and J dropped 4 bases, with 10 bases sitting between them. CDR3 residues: CASTDRIYGYTF. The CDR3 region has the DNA TGTGCCAGCACTGACAGGATCTATGGCTACACCTTC.

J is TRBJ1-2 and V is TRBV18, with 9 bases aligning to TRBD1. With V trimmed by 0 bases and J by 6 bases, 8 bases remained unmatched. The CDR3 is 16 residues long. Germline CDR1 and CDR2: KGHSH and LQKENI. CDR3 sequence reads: CASSPPNRGRTDGYTF. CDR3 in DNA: TGTGCCAGCTCACCACCCAACAGGGGGCGTACGGATGGCTACACCTTC.

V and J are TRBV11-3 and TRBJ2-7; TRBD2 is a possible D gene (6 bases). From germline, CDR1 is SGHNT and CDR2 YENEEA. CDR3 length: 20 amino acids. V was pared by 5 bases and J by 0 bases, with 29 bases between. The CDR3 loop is CASSHGAFLSGLPSSYEQYF. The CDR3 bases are TGTGCCAGCAGCCATGGGGCTTTTCTTTCGGGACTTCCCAGCTCCTACGAGCAGTACTTC.

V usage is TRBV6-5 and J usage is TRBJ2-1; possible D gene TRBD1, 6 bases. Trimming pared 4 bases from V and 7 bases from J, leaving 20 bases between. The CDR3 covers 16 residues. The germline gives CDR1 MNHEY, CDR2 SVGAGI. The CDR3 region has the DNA TGTGCCAGCAGTTTTTTACCCAAGACCGACAGGAATGAGCAGTTCTTC. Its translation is CASSFLPKTDRNEQFF.

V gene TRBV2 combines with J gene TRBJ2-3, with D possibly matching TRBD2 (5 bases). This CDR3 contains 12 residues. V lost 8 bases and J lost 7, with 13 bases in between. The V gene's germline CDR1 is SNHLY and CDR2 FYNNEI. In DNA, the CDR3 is TGTGCCAGCCTTCGGGGAAGAAATACGCAGTATTTT. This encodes CASLRGRNTQYF.

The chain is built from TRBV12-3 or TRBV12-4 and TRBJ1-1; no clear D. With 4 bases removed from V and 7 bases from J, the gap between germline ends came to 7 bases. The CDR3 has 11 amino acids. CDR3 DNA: TGTGCCAGCAGTTACGGTCGTGAAGCTTTCTTT. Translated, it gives CASSYGREAFF.

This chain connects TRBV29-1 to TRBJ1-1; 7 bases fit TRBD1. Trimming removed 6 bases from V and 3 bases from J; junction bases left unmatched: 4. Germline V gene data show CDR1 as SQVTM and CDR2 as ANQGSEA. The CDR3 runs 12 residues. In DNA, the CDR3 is TGCAGCGTACAGGGGTCGGACACTGAAGCTTTCTTT. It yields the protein CSVQGSDTEAFF.

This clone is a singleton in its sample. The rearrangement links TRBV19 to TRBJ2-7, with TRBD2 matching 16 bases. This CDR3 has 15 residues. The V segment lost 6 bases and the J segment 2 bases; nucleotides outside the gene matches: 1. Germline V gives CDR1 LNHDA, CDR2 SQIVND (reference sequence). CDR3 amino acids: CASRGLAGGTYEQYF. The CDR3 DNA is TGTGCCAGTAGGGGACTAGCGGGGGGGACCTACGAGCAGTACTTC.

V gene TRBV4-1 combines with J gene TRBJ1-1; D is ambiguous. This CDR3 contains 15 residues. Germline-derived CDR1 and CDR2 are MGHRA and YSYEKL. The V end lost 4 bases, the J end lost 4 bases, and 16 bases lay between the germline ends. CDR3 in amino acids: CASSPQLGGGTEAFF. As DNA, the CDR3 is TGCGCCAGCAGCCCGCAACTCGGAGGAGGCACTGAAGCTTTCTTT.

CDR3 in DNA: TGCGCCAGCAAGTCTAGCGGGAGCAATGAGCAGTTCTTC. Residues: CASKSSGSNEQFF. This chain connects TRBV5-1 to TRBJ2-1; 10 bases line up with TRBD2. The CDR3 is made up of 13 amino acids. CDR1 is SGHRS and CDR2 is YFSETQ in the germline V gene. Unmatched junction bases numbered 3, after V lost 6 bases and J lost 6 bases.